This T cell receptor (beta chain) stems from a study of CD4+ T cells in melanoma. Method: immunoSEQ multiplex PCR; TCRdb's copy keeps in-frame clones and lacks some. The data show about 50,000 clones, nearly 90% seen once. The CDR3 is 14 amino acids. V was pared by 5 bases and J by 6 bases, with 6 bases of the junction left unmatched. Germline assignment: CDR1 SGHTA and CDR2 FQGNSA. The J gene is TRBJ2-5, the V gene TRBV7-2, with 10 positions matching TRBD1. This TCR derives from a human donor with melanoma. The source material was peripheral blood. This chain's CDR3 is CASSPRDRGQTQYF. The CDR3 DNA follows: TGTGCCAGCAGCCCGCGGGACAGGGGCCAGACCCAGTACTTC.